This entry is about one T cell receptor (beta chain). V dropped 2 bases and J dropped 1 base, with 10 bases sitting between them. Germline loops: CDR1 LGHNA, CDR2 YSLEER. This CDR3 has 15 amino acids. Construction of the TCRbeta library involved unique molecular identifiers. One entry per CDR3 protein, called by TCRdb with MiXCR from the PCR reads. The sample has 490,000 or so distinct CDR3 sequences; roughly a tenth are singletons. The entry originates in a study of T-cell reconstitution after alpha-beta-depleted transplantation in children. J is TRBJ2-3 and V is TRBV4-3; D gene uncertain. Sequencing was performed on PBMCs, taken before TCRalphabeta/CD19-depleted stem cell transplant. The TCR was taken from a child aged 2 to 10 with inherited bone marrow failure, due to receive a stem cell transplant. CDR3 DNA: TGCGCCAGCAGCCAATCTCGGTGGGGCACAGATACGCAGTATTTT. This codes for CASSQSRWGTDTQYF.